This TCR beta chain was sequenced in a study of T cells after yellow fever vaccination (dated by TCRdb to about 2019). Study-level background: The SMART-Seq v4 Ultra Low Input RNA kit was used to prepare libraries from fractions with low cell numbers. To follow T-cell clones before and after primary and booster YFV17D yellow fever vaccination, bulk TCR alpha and beta repertoires were sequenced over time. Two healthy male donors, one aged 18 to 29 and one aged 30 to 39 years, were included in the cohort. Blood was collected at multiple timepoints before and after primary and secondary immunization, and bulk PBMC replicates and cell subsets were isolated. Study-level results and caveats: The secondary T-cell response was found to be weaker but faster than the primary response, with a peak reached on day 5 rather than on day 15. Because only two donors were included in the study, the extent to which the findings can be generalized is limited. Computational filtering was needed because FACS-sorted repertoires could contain abundant contaminating clonotypes from the bulk population. A small fraction of clonotypes showed up in both the CD4 and CD8 compartments, probably as a result of convergent recombination. After the booster, most of the clones that had expanded following primary vaccination were detected again (roughly 97% of CD4 and around nine tenths of CD8), which suggests that memory was broadly maintained.

Read against the paper, the sample's treatment or condition label means: live attenuated yellow fever vaccine strain. At every blood-draw timepoint, two biological replicates of bulk PBMCs were collected. A standard Ficoll-Paque protocol was used to isolate PBMCs from peripheral blood. TriZol was used to extract RNA from bulk PBMCs, CD4 and CD8 fractions, and dextramer-positive and dextramer-negative fractions. TCR cDNA was synthesized by 5'RACE template switching, which introduced a universal primer site and unique molecular identifiers. cDNA synthesis was primed from both the TCR alpha and TCR beta constant segments. Libraries were amplified in two PCR steps, with sample barcodes and sequencing adapters added in the second step. Sequencing of libraries was done on Illumina HiSeq 2500 (2x100 bp) or NovaSeq (2x150 bp). Under the source paper's analysis protocol: Reads were demultiplexed and collapsed into UMI consensus sequences with MIGEC, and V(D)J alignment was performed with MiXCR. Clonotypes responding to the vaccine were identified with edgeR on replicate PBMC samples, with the criteria of FDR below 0.01 and a log2 fold change above 5 up to day 15. Each bulk clonotype was labeled CD4 or CD8 based on which sequenced repertoire, CD4 or CD8, contained the clonotype at higher abundance. TCRdb trimmed public reads at Q25 via fastp, called clones via MiXCR and kept in-frame beta chains. Rows matching on CDR3 protein sequence are summarized as one entry with the most common DNA and genes. Clone size and V and J calls follow TCRdb, not the original study. The sample data list about 400,000 distinct CDR3 sequences, and more than 9% of these were observed just once. The ten largest clones represent roughly 18% of the sample.

With respect to this clonotype: Its cognate antigen has yet to be identified. No much larger clone is present one base from it, and per-base qualities are unavailable.

CDR1 and CDR2, per the germline V gene (reference sequence), are LNHDA and SQIVND. From the cysteine up to the phenylalanine, the CDR3 has a length of 13 residues. The DNA shown is the 39-base CDR3, in frame from base 1. The junction shows trimming of 6 bases on V and 0 bases on J, plus 6 bases between the germline ends. This chain joins TRBV19 to TRBJ2-1, with the D gene uncertain. Sequences were derived from PBMCs, sampled on the day of the first yellow fever vaccination. This clonotype was obtained from a man aged 18-30 years who received the YFV17D yellow fever vaccine. Here is the DNA: TGTGCCAGTAGGCAAAGCTCCTACAATGAGCAGTTCTTC. Translated, it reads CASRQSSYNEQFF.